The entry below gives a single T cell receptor beta chain sequence along with its context. These data belong to a study of somatic mutations in cytotoxic T cells in rheumatoid arthritis. The CDR3 has 15 amino acids. The germline V gene encodes CDR1 LGHNA and CDR2 YNFKEQ. V lost 4 bases and J lost 7, with 17 bases in between. Some clones are missing from TCRdb's copy, which holds only in-frame ones; the method was immunoSEQ multiplex PCR. This sample has about 17,000 clones, with roughly four fifths found just once. The origin of this receptor is an adult with rheumatoid arthritis. Sequencing was carried out using CD8+ T cells sorted from blood. V and J are TRBV4-2 and TRBJ2-1; D might be TRBD1 or TRBD2, each matching 5 bases. The CDR3 loop is CASSLRDAKGNEQFF. For the CDR3, the DNA is TGTGCCAGCAGCCTCCGGGACGCAAAAGGGAATGAGCAGTTCTTC.